This T cell receptor (beta chain) is drawn from a study of early T cells in non-severe SARS-CoV-2 infection. Study-wide background: RNA in bulk from unsorted whole blood was sequenced, and chains were unpaired.

This CDR3 is 15 amino acids long. The V and J ends lost 2 bases and 11 bases respectively, with 20 bases between them. The germline CDR1 and CDR2 sequences are SGHAT and FQNNGV. Each cDNA molecule carried a unique molecular identifier. TCRdb itself ran the 5' RACE reads through MiXCR, one entry per CDR3 protein. Here the sample spans approximately 50,000 distinct CDR3 sequences, approximately 12% being singletons. This clonotype was observed a few times. This sequence was found in an adult who was a healthcare worker with PCR-confirmed SARS-CoV-2 infection or an uninfected control (not recorded which). The J gene is TRBJ2-3, the V gene TRBV11-2; tentative D call: TRBD2 (5 bases). The sequenced sample consisted of whole blood. CDR3: CASSLLGVQTILQYF. The CDR3 DNA sequence: TGTGCCAGCAGCTTACTCGGGGTCCAAACGATACTGCAGTATTTT.